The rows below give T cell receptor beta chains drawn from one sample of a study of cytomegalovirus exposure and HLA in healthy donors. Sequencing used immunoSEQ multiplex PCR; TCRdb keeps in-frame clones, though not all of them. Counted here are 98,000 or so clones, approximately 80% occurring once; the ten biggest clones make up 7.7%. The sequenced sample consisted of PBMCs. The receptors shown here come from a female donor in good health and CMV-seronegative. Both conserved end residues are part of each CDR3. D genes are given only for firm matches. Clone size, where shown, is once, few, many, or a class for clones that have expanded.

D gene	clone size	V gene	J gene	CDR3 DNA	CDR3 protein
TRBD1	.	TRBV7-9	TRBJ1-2	TGTGCCAGCAGCATAAGTCGACAGGGCCCGGAGGGCTACACCTTC	CASSISRQGPEGYTF
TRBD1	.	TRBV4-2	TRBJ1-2	TGTGCCAGCAGCCGGAACCGGGACAGGAGTTATGGCTACACCTTC	CASSRNRDRSYGYTF
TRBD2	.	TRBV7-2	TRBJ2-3	TGTGCCAGCAGCTCTGGGACTAGCGGTTTTAGCACAGATACGCAGTATTTT	CASSSGTSGFSTDTQYF
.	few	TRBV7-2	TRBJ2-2	TGTGCCAGCAGCTACGGTAGCGGGGAGCTGTTTTTT	CASSYGSGELFF
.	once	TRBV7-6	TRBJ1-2	TGTGCCAGCAGCCAAACAGGGATGGATGGCTACACCTTC	CASSQTGMDGYTF
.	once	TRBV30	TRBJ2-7	TGTGCCTGGAGTGTACAGACACTCTACGAGCAGTACTTC	CAWSVQTLYEQYF
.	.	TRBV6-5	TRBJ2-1	TGTGCCAGCAGTGAGGCAGGGTTCAATGAGCAGTTCTTC	CASSEAGFNEQFF
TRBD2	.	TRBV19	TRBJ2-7	TGTGCCAGTAGTATCGGGAGCGGGGATACCTACGAGCAGTACTTC	CASSIGSGDTYEQYF
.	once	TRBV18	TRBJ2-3	TGTGCCAGCTCACCCAAGGGGGATACGCAGTATTTT	CASSPKGDTQYF
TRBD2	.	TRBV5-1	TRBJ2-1	TGCGCCAGCAGCTTGGGGTCTAGCGGGGGGGTCAATGAGCAGTTCTTC	CASSLGSSGGVNEQFF
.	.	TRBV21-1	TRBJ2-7	TGTGCCAGCAGCAAATTCCCTTACGAGCAGTACTTC	CASSKFPYEQYF
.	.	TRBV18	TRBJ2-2	TGTGCCAGCTCACCACGACGACAGACAGGAGGAACCGGGGAGCTGTTTTTT	CASSPRRQTGGTGELFF
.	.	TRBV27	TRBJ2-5	TGTGCCAGCAGCCCTACTCCCGGAGGAGAGACCCAGTACTTC	CASSPTPGGETQYF
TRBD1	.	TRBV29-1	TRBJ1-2	TGCAGCGTTGCACAAGACAGGGGTTCGAGTGGCTACACCTTC	CSVAQDRGSSGYTF
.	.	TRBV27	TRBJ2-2	TGTGCCAGCAGTTTCATTGCCGGGGAGCTGTTTTTT	CASSFIAGELFF
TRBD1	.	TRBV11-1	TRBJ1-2	TGTGCCAGCAGCTCTGACCGACAGGGAGGTTACGAGGGCTACACCTTC	CASSSDRQGGYEGYTF
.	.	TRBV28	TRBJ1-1	TGTGCCAGCAGTTCCCCCAGGGTTTGGTTGAACACTGAAGCTTTCTTT	CASSSPRVWLNTEAFF
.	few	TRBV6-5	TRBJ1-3	TGTGCCAGCAGTTGGGCGGGACGGCCTGGAAACACCATATATTTT	CASSWAGRPGNTIYF
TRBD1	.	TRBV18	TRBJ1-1	TGTGCCAGCTCACCATTTAGGACAGGGCACCTGAACACTGAAGCTTTCTTT	CASSPFRTGHLNTEAFF
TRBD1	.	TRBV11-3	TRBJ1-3	TGTGCCGGCAGCAAAGGACAGGATCGATCTGGAAACACCATATATTTT	CAGSKGQDRSGNTIYF
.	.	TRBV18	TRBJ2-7	TGTGCCAGCTCATCACCCTCTGTGTCCTACGAGCAGTACTTC	CASSSPSVSYEQYF
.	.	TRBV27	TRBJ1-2	TGTGCCAGCAGTTCCTCGGGGAGGGATGGCTACACCTTC	CASSSSGRDGYTF
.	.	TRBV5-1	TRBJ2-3	TGCGCCAGCAGTAGTCGGACAGATACGCAGTATTTT	CASSSRTDTQYF
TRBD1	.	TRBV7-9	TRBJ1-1	TGTTCCAGCAGCTTTGGGACAGGGGTCACGAACACTGAAGCTTTCTTT	CSSSFGTGVTNTEAFF
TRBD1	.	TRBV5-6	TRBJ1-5	TGTGCCAGCAGCTCGACAGGGGTTCAGCCCCAGCATTTT	CASSSTGVQPQHF
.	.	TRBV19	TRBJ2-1	TGTGCCAGTAGCCCACCGGGGAGTCTCAATGAGCAGTTCTTC	CASSPPGSLNEQFF
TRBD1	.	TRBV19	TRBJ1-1	TGTGCCAGTAGTCCACGGGGACAGGAGGATGAAGCTTTCTTT	CASSPRGQEDEAFF
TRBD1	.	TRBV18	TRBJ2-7	TGTGCCAGCTCACCGGACAGGCTCTACGAGCAGTACTTC	CASSPDRLYEQYF
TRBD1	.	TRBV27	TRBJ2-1	TGTGCCAGCAGATTAACAGGGGGTGCCTACAATGAGCAGTTCTTC	CASRLTGGAYNEQFF
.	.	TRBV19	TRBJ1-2	TGTGCCAGTACCCCCGCAGGTTATGGCTACACCTTC	CASTPAGYGYTF
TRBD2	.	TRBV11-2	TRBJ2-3	TGTGCCAGCAGCTTAAGGGCTAGCGGGGAATACACAGATACGCAGTATTTT	CASSLRASGEYTDTQYF
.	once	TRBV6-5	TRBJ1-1	TGTGCCAGCAGTTACCGACAGGTGAACACTGAAGCTTTCTTT	CASSYRQVNTEAFF
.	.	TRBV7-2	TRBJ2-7	TGTGCCAGCAGCTTAGCTCTAGGCTACGAGCAGTACTTC	CASSLALGYEQYF
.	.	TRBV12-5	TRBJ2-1	TGTGCTTCAGGCCAGGATGAGCAGTTCTTC	CASGQDEQFF
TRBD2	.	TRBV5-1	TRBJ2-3	TGCGCCAGCAGCTTGGGGGGACTAGGGGTTACAGATACGCAGTATTTT	CASSLGGLGVTDTQYF
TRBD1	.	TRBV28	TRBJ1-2	TGTGCCAGCAGTTCGGCCCCGGGACAGACGAACTATGGCTACACCTTC	CASSSAPGQTNYGYTF